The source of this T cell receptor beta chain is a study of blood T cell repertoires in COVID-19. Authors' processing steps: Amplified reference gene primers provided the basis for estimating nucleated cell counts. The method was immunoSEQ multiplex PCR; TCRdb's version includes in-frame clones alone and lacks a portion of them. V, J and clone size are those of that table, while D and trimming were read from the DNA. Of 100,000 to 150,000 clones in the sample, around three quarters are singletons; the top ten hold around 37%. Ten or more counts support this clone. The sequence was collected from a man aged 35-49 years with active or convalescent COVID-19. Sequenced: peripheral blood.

The CDR3 loop is CASSTQTRQGPETQYF. In DNA form, the CDR3 reads TGTGCCAGTAGTACCCAAACCAGACAGGGACCAGAGACCCAGTACTTC. This sequence joins TRBV19 and TRBJ2-5, with 7 bases identical to TRBD1. The CDR3 totals 16 residues. The J segment lost 4 bases and the V segment lost 4 bases, leaving 12 bases of the junction unmatched. CDR1 and CDR2 from the germline V gene are LNHDA and SQIVND (reference sequence).